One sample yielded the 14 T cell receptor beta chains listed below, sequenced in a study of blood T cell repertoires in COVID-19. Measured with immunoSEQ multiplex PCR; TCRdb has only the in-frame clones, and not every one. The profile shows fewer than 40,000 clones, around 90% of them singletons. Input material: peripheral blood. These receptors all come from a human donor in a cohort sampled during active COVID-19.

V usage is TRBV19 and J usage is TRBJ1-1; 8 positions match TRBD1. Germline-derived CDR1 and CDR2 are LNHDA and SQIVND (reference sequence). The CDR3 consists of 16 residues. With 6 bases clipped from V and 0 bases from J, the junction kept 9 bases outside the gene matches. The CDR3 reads CASRLGDRGLNTEAFF. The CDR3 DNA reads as TGTGCCAGTAGATTGGGAGACAGGGGTCTGAACACTGAAGCTTTCTTT. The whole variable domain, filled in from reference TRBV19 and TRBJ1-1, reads DGGITQSPKYLFRKEGQNVTLSCEQNLNHDAMYWYRQDPGQGLRLIYYSQIVNDFQKGDIAEGYSVSREKKESFPLTVTSAQKNPTAFYLCASRLGDRGLNTEAFFGQGTRLTVV.

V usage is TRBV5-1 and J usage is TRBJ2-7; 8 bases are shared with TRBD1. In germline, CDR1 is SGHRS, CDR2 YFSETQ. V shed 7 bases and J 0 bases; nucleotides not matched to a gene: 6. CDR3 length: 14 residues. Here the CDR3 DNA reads TGCGCCAGCCGGACAGGGCTAACCTCCTACGAGCAGTACGTC. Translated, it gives CASRTGLTSYEQYV.

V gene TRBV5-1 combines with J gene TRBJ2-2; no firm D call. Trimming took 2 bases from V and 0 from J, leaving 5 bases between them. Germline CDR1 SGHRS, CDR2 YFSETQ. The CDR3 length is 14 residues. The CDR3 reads CASSLQANTGELFF. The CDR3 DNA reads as TGCGCCAGCAGCTTACAAGCGAACACCGGGGAGCTGTTTTTT. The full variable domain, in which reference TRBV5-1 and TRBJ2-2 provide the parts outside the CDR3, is KAGVTQTPRYLIKTRGQQVTLSCSPISGHRSVSWYQQTPGQGLQFLFEYFSETQRNKGNFPGRFSGRQFSNSRSEMNVSTLELGDSALYLCASSLQANTGELFFGEGSRLTVL.

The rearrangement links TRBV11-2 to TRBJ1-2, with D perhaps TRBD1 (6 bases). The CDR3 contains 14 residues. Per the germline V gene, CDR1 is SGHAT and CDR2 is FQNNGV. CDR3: CATSAGAFLDGYTF. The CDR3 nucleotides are TGTGCGACCTCGGCAGGGGCGTTCCTCGATGGCTACACCTTC.

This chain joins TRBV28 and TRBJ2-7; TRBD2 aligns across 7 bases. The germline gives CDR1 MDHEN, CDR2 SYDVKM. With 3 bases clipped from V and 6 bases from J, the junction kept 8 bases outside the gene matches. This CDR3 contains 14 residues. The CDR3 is CASSFHQRGSEQYV. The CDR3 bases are TGTGCCAGCAGTTTTCATCAGCGGGGTTCCGAGCAGTACGTC.

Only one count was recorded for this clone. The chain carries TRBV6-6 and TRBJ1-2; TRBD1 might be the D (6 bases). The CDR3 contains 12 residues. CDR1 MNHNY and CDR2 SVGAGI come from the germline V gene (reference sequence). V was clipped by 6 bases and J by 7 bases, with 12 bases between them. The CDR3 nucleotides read TGTGCCAGCAGAGAAGGGGGGGGTGGCTACACCTTC. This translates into CASREGGGGYTF.

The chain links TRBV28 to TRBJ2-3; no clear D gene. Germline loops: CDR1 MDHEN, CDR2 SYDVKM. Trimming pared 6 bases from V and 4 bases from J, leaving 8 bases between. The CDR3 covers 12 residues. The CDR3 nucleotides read TGTGCCAGCAGCCAACTGTCAGATACGCAGTATTTT. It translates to CASSQLSDTQYF.

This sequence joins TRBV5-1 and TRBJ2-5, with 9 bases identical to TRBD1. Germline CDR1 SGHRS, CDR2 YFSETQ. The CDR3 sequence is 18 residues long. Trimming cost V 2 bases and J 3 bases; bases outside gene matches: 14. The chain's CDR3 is CASSFRPRGDRGKETQYF. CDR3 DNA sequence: TGCGCCAGCAGCTTTCGTCCTCGGGGCGACAGGGGGAAAGAGACCCAGTACTTC. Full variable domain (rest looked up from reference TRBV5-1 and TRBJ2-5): KAGVTQTPRYLIKTRGQQVTLSCSPISGHRSVSWYQQTPGQGLQFLFEYFSETQRNKGNFPGRFSGRQFSNSRSEMNVSTLELGDSALYLCASSFRPRGDRGKETQYFGPGTRLLVL.

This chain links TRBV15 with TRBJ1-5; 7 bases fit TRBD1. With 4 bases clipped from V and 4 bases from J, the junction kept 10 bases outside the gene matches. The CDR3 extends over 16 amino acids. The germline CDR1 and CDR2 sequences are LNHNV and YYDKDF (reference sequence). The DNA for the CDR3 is TGTGCCACCAGCACTCGTTCCGACAGGGCGAATCAGCCCCAGCATTTT. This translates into CATSTRSDRANQPQHF.

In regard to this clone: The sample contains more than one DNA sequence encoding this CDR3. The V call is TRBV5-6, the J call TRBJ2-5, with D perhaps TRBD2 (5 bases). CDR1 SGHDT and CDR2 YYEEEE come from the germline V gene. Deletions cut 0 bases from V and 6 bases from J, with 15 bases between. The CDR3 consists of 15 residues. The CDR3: CASSLGGTGRQTQYF. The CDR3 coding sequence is TGTGCCAGCAGCTTGGGGGGAACGGGGAGACAGACCCAGTACTTC.

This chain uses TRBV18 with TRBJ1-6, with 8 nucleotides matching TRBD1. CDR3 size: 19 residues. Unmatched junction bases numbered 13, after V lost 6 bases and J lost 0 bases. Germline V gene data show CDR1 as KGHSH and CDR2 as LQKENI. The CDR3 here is CASSRTGNSWDSYNSPLHF. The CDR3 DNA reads TGTGCCAGCTCCCGGACAGGGAATTCTTGGGACTCCTATAATTCACCCCTCCACTTT.

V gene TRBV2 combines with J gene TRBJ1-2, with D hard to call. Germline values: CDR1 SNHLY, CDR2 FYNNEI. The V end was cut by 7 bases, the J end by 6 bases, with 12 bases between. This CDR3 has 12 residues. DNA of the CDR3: TGTGCCAGCAAGGCCCTGGCGGATGGCTACACCTTC. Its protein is CASKALADGYTF.

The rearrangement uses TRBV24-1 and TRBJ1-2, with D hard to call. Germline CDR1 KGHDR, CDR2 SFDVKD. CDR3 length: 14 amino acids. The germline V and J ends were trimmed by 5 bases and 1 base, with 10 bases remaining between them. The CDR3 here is CATSGPSINYGYTF. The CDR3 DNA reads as TGTGCCACCAGTGGTCCCTCTATTAACTATGGCTACACCTTC.

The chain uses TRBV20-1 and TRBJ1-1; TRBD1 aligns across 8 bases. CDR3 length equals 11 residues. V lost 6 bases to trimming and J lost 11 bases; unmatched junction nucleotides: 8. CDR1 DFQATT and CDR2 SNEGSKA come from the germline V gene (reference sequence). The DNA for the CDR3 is TGCAGTGCCCCAGTCCAGGGGGCGGCTTTCTTT. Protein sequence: CSAPVQGAAFF.